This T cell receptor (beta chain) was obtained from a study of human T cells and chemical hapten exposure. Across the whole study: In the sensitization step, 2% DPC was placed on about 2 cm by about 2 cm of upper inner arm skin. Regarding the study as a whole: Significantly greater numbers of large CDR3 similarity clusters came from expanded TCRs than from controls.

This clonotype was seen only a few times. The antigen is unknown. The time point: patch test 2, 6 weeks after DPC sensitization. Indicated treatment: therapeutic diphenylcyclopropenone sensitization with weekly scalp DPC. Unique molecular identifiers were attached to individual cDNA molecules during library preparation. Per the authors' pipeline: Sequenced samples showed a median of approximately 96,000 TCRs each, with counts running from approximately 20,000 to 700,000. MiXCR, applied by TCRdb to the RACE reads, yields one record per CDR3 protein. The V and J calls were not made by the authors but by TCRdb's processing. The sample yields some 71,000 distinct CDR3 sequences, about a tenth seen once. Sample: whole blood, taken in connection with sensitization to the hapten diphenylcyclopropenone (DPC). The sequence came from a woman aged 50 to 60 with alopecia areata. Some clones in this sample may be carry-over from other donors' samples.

CDR3 sequence reads: CSAIEGTGPEQYF. DNA for the CDR3: TGCAGTGCTATAGAGGGGACTGGCCCCGAGCAGTACTTC. V and J are TRBV20-1 and TRBJ2-7, with a possible D match to TRBD2 (6 bases). Trimming stripped 4 bases from V and 6 bases from J, with 16 bases between. Germline-derived CDR1 and CDR2 are DFQATT and SNEGSKA (reference sequence). The CDR3 sequence is 13 residues long.